The 25 T cell receptor beta chains presented below share a single source sample, sequenced in a study of cytomegalovirus exposure and HLA in healthy donors. In the PCR, 60 Vbeta and 13 Jbeta primers were used. TCRdb's copy holds only in-frame clones and misses some; the assay was immunoSEQ multiplex PCR. The repertoire includes some 200,000 clones, about 75% of them detected once, and around 1.8% sits in the top ten. What was sequenced was PBMCs. The receptor set was obtained from a man between 18 and 35 years old in good health and CMV-seronegative.

The J gene is TRBJ2-7, the V gene TRBV5-4; TRBD1 might be the D (5 bases). V was pared by 4 bases and J by 7 bases, with 21 bases between. Germline V gene data show CDR1 as SGHNT and CDR2 as YYREEE (reference sequence). The length of the CDR3 is 15 residues. CDR3 residues: CASSPEQGRSREQYF. The CDR3 DNA follows: TGTGCCAGCAGCCCGGAGCAGGGTCGAAGTAGGGAGCAGTACTTC.

This clone was seen only a few times. The genes are TRBV7-2 and TRBJ2-5, with 10 positions matching TRBD2. CDR3 length: 14 amino acids. The V gene's germline CDR1 is SGHTA and CDR2 FQGNSA. The V and J ends lost 5 bases and 5 bases, in that order; junction bases with no gene match: 5. CDR3 DNA: TGTGCCAGCAGCCGGACTAGCGGAAGGGAGACCCAGTACTTC. It translates to CASSRTSGRETQYF.

This sequence joins TRBV29-1 and TRBJ1-2; 8 bases are a match to TRBD1. The CDR3 is made up of 11 amino acids. J gave up 6 bases and V 7 bases, and 4 bases lay outside the gene matches. CDR1 SQVTM and CDR2 ANQGSEA come from the germline V gene. The CDR3 bases are TGCAGCGAACAGGGGGGGGATGGCTACACCTTC. Its protein is CSEQGGDGYTF. Together with reference TRBV29-1 and TRBJ1-2, the CDR3 gives the full variable domain: SAVISQKPSRDICQRGTSLTIQCQVDSQVTMMFWYRQQPGQSLTLIATANQGSEATYESGFVIDKFPISRPNLTFSTLTVSNMSPEDSSIYLCSEQGGDGYTFGSGTRLTVV.

This chain uses TRBV6-1 with TRBJ2-7, with no clear D. Trimming left V 0 bases short and J 4 bases short, with 10 bases between. Per the germline V gene, CDR1 is MNHNS and CDR2 is SASEGT. This CDR3 has 14 residues. The CDR3 is CASSEALRSYEQYF. The CDR3 bases are TGTGCCAGCAGTGAAGCGCTTCGGTCATACGAGCAGTACTTC.

The CDR3 loop is CASSVEGTSLGGNEQFF. The CDR3 DNA follows: TGTGCCAGCAGCGTAGAGGGGACTAGCCTCGGTGGCAATGAGCAGTTCTTC. The chain carries TRBV9 and TRBJ2-1; 9 positions match TRBD2. J gave up 6 bases and V 0 bases, and 10 bases lay outside the gene matches. This CDR3 comprises 17 residues. The V gene's germline CDR1 is SGDLS and CDR2 YYNGEE.

This chain uses TRBV7-9 with TRBJ1-5; 9 bases agree with TRBD1. J was trimmed by 4 bases and V by 8 bases; bases with no gene match: 6. CDR3 length equals 14 residues. CDR1 is SEHNR, CDR2 FQNEAQ, per germline (reference sequence). Written as DNA, the CDR3 is TGTGCCAGCGGCCTTGGACAGGGGAATCAGCCCCAGCATTTT. It codes for CASGLGQGNQPQHF.

The CDR3 protein is CASSLWGRVGEDEQFF. In DNA, the CDR3 is TGTGCCAGCAGCCTATGGGGCAGGGTAGGCGAGGATGAGCAGTTCTTC. The V call is TRBV5-5, the J call TRBJ2-1, with a tentative D call TRBD1 (5 bases). Germline values: CDR1 SGHKS, CDR2 YYEKEE (reference sequence). The CDR3 sequence is 16 residues long. Trimming removed 4 bases at V and 8 bases at J, with 22 bases between.

The rearrangement links TRBV6-5 to TRBJ1-5; perhaps TRBD1 as D (6 bases). Trimming stripped 5 bases from V and 6 bases from J, with 11 bases between. Per germline, CDR1 MNHEY and CDR2 SVGAGI. The CDR3 sequence is 13 residues long. In nucleotides, the CDR3 is TGTGCCAGCAGTCAGGGGATAGCTCAGCCCCAGCATTTT. It encodes CASSQGIAQPQHF.

The sample holds a few counts of this clone. The chain recombines TRBV28 with TRBJ1-4; no clear D. Per the germline V gene, CDR1 is MDHEN and CDR2 is SYDVKM. Trimming left V 3 bases short and J 6 bases short, with 5 bases between. This CDR3 comprises 12 residues. CDR3 nucleotides: TGTGCCAGCAGTTTTGGGCATGAAAAACTGTTTTTT. It yields the protein CASSFGHEKLFF. The variable domain in full, completed from reference TRBV28 and TRBJ1-4, reads DVKVTQSSRYLVKRTGEKVFLECVQDMDHENMFWYRQDPGLGLRLIYFSYDVKMKEKGDIPEGYSVSREKKERFSLILESASTNQTSMYLCASSFGHEKLFFGSGTQLSVL.

The rearrangement uses TRBV11-1 and TRBJ2-5; D remains unclear. The CDR3 is 14 residues long. Germline assignment: CDR1 SGHAT and CDR2 FQDESV (reference sequence). V gave up 8 bases and J gave up 0 bases, with 13 bases separating them. As DNA, the CDR3 is TGTGCCAGCCGTCTTGGGCAGAACCAAGAGACCCAGTACTTC. This encodes CASRLGQNQETQYF.

The chain uses TRBV19 and TRBJ2-3; TRBD1 matches at 8 bases. With V trimmed by 5 bases and J by 2 bases, 6 bases remained unmatched. The CDR3 is 15 amino acids. The germline CDR1 and CDR2 sequences are LNHDA and SQIVND (reference sequence). Written as DNA, the CDR3 is TGTGCCAGTAGTCTCAGGGGGCTAGACACAGATACGCAGTATTTT. This translates into CASSLRGLDTDTQYF.

The V and J genes are TRBV9 and TRBJ1-4, with 7 bases identical to TRBD1. V trimming: 7 bases; J trimming: 7 bases; junction bases outside the gene matches: 13. The CDR3 is 15 amino acids. Germline lookup yields CDR1 SGDLS and CDR2 YYNGEE. The CDR3 reads CASSGQEGAGEKLFF. The DNA for the CDR3 is TGTGCCAGCTCCGGGCAGGAGGGGGCCGGTGAAAAACTGTTTTTT.

The CDR3 bases are TGCAGCGTTGATTCAGGGGCCGAATACGAGCAGTACTTC. This sequence encodes CSVDSGAEYEQYF. This chain joins TRBV29-1 and TRBJ2-7; tentatively, D is TRBD1 (6 bases). This CDR3 spans 13 amino acids. Deletions cut 3 bases from V and 4 bases from J, with 13 bases between. The germline V gene encodes CDR1 SQVTM and CDR2 ANQGSEA.

This clone was seen once. The chain combines TRBV7-6 with TRBJ2-7; 9 nucleotides match TRBD1. CDR1 is SGHVS and CDR2 is FNYEAQ in the germline V gene. This CDR3 contains 15 residues. The V segment lost 1 base and the J segment 1 base; nucleotides outside the gene matches: 2. The chain's CDR3 is CASSLGGTGSYEQYF. The CDR3 DNA is TGTGCCAGCAGCTTAGGGGGGACAGGGTCCTACGAGCAGTACTTC.

This chain joins TRBV9 and TRBJ2-1; 7 bases agree with TRBD2. The germline V gene encodes CDR1 SGDLS and CDR2 YYNGEE. This CDR3 comprises 18 residues. Unmatched junction bases numbered 14, after V lost 0 bases and J lost 5 bases. The CDR3 here is CASSVGSQRGYLNNEQFF. The CDR3 DNA reads as TGTGCCAGCAGCGTAGGATCCCAGCGGGGATACTTAAACAATGAGCAGTTCTTC.

V gene TRBV7-3 combines with J gene TRBJ1-4; TRBD1 is a possible D gene (5 bases). CDR1 is SGHTA and CDR2 is FQGTGA in the germline V gene. This CDR3 region has 15 residues. The V and J ends lost 5 bases and 2 bases respectively, with 12 bases between them. The CDR3 DNA sequence: TGTGCCAGCAGCGCCCTGACAGACACTAATGAAAAACTGTTTTTT. Amino acids: CASSALTDTNEKLFF.

The gene calls are TRBV6-1 and TRBJ2-5; 8 nucleotides line up with TRBD1. Germline V gives CDR1 MNHNS, CDR2 SASEGT. The J segment lost 2 bases and the V segment lost 0 bases, leaving 2 bases of the junction unmatched. This CDR3 region has 15 residues. CDR3 protein: CASSEAGTGQETQYF. As DNA, the CDR3 is TGTGCCAGCAGTGAAGCGGGGACAGGTCAAGAGACCCAGTACTTC.

This chain joins TRBV30 and TRBJ2-2, with D perhaps matching TRBD1 (5 bases). V was trimmed by 4 bases and J by 3 bases, leaving 12 bases between them. The CDR3 runs 14 residues. Germline V gene lookup returns CDR1 GTSNPN and CDR2 SVGIG (reference sequence). CDR3 loop: CAWKKARDTGELFF. CDR3 in DNA: TGTGCCTGGAAGAAAGCCAGGGACACCGGGGAGCTGTTTTTT.

The chain recombines TRBV28 with TRBJ2-4; D perhaps matches TRBD1 (6 bases). Trimming took off 3 bases at V and 1 base at J, with 13 bases between the two ends. This CDR3 region has 16 residues. Germline values: CDR1 MDHEN, CDR2 SYDVKM. CDR3 in DNA: TGTGCCAGCAGTTTGGCAGGGGCCGGGGCCAAAAACATTCAGTACTTC. As protein: CASSLAGAGAKNIQYF.

The V and J genes are TRBV5-4 and TRBJ2-5, with 7 nucleotides matching TRBD1. The CDR3 runs to 14 residues. Trimming took 3 bases from V and 2 from J; bases not matched to a gene: 4. The germline gives CDR1 SGHNT, CDR2 YYREEE (reference sequence). The CDR3 loop is CASSWGTEQETQYF. DNA for the CDR3: TGTGCCAGCAGCTGGGGGACAGAGCAAGAGACCCAGTACTTC.

This chain links TRBV10-3 with TRBJ2-3; TRBD2 matches 10 bases. This CDR3 has 15 amino acids. After removal of 7 bases from V and 3 bases from J, the junction contained 7 bases not matched to a gene. The germline V gene has CDR1 ENHRY and CDR2 SYGVKD. CDR3 nucleotides: TGTGCCATCAACCTCCAAGCGGGAGGGACAGATACGCAGTATTTT. As protein: CAINLQAGGTDTQYF.

Points on this clone: Compared with germline, one end of the junction differs, possibly owing to a read error. The V call is TRBV7-8, the J call TRBJ2-3; 12 positions agree with TRBD2. Germline V gene data show CDR1 as SGHVS and CDR2 as FQNEAQ. CDR3 size: 16 residues. This CDR3 is CASSVASGGALDTQYF. As DNA, the CDR3 is TGTGCCAGCAGCGTAGCTAGCGGGGGGGCCCTCGATACGCAGTATTTT. Supplemented by reference TRBV7-8 and TRBJ2-3, the full variable domain reads GAGVSQSPRYKVAKRGQDVALRCDPISGHVSLFWYQQALGQGPEFLTYFQNEAQLDKSGLPSDRFFAERPEGSVSTLKIQRTQQEDSAVYLCASSVASGGALDTQYFGPGTRLTVL.

This clone was picked up a small number of times. Germline is not matched at one junction end, which may reflect a read error. The chain joins TRBV7-9 to TRBJ2-7; D is ambiguous. CDR3 length: 16 amino acids. CDR1 is SEHNR and CDR2 is FQNEAQ in the germline V gene (reference sequence). CDR3: CSSSSPGHSILYEQYF. The CDR3, as DNA: TGTTCCAGCAGCTCTCCTGGGCACTCAATCCTTTACGAGCAGTACTTC.

J is TRBJ1-1 and V is TRBV7-8; TRBD1 is a possible D gene (5 bases). V lost 5 bases to trimming and J lost 1 base, with 14 bases between them. From germline, CDR1 is SGHVS and CDR2 FQNEAQ. This CDR3 region has 15 residues. The CDR3 is CASSLVGTGNTEAFF. The CDR3 coding sequence is TGTGCCAGCAGCCTTGTGGGGACTGGGAACACTGAAGCTTTCTTT.

The chain recombines TRBV9 with TRBJ1-4; the match to TRBD1 covers 9 bases. Looked up from germline, CDR1 is SGDLS and CDR2 is YYNGEE. The J segment lost 2 bases and the V segment lost 0 bases, leaving 2 bases of the junction unmatched. CDR3 length: 16 amino acids. The CDR3: CASSVGTGVTNEKLFF. CDR3 nucleotides: TGTGCCAGCAGCGTAGGGACAGGGGTGACTAATGAAAAACTGTTTTTT. Variable domain in full (rest from reference TRBV9 and TRBJ1-4): DSGVTQTPKHLITATGQRVTLRCSPRSGDLSVYWYQQSLDQGLQFLIQYYNGEERAKGNILERFSAQQFPDLHSELNLSSLELGDSALYFCASSVGTGVTNEKLFFGSGTQLSVL.